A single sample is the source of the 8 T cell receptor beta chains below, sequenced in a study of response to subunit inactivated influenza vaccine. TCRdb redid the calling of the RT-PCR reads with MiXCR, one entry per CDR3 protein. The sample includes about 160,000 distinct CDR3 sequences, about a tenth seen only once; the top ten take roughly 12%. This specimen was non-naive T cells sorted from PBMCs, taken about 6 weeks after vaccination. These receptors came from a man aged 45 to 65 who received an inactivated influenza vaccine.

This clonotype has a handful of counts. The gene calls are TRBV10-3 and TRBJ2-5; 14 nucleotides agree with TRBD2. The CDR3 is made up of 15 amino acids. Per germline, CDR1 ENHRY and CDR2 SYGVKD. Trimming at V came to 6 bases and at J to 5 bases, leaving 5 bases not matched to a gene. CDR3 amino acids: CAIRRTSGRRETQYF. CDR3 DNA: TGTGCCATCAGAAGGACTAGCGGGAGGAGGGAGACCCAGTACTTC.

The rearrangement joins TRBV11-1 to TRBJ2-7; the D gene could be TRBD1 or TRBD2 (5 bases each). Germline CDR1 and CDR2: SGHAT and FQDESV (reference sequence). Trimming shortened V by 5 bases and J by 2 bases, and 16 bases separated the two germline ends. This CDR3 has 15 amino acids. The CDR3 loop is CASSKNRGTTYEQYF. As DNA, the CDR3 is TGTGCCAGCAGCAAAAACCGGGGCACCACCTACGAGCAGTACTTC.

The CDR3 is CASSHRGWWTYNEQFF. The CDR3, as DNA: TGTGCCAGCAGCCACCGGGGTTGGTGGACCTACAATGAGCAGTTCTTC. The chain couples TRBV6-1 to TRBJ2-1; D possibly corresponds to TRBD2 (5 bases). Germline loops: CDR1 MNHNS, CDR2 SASEGT. Trimming pared 6 bases from V and 2 bases from J, leaving 17 bases between. The CDR3 spans 16 residues.

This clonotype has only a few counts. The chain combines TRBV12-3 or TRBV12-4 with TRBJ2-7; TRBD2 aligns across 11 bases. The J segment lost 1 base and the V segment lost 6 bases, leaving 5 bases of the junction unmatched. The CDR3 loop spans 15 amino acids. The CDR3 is CASSSTSGGSYEQYF. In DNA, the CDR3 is TGTGCCAGCAGCTCAACTAGCGGGGGTTCCTACGAGCAGTACTTC.

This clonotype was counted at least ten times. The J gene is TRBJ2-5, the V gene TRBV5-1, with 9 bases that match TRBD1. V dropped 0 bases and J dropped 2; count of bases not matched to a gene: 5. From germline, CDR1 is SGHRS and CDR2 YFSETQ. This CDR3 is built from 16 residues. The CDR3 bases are TGCGCCAGCAGCTTGGTAACAGGGGGCCTACAAGAGACCCAGTACTTC. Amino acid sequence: CASSLVTGGLQETQYF.

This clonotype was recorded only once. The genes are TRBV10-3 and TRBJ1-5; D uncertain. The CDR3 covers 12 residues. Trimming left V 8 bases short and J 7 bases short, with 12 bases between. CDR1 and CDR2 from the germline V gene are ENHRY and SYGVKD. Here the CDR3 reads CAIGHPRQPQHF. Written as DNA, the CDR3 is TGTGCCATCGGGCACCCCCGGCAGCCCCAGCATTTT.

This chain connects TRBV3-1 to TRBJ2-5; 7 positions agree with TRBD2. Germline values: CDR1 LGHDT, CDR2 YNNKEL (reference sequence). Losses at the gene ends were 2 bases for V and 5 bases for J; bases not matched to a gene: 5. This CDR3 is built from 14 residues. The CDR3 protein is CASSQKLGGETQYF. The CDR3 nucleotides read TGTGCCAGCAGCCAAAAGCTCGGGGGGGAGACCCAGTACTTC.

Here the CDR3 reads CASSFGTPPDTQYF. CDR3 nucleotides: TGCGCCAGCAGCTTCGGGACCCCCCCAGATACGCAGTATTTT. The rearrangement uses TRBV5-1 and TRBJ2-3; either TRBD1 or TRBD2 may supply D (5 bases each). CDR1 and CDR2 from the germline V gene are SGHRS and YFSETQ. The CDR3 contains 14 residues. The V end was cut by 2 bases, the J end by 4 bases, with 11 bases between.